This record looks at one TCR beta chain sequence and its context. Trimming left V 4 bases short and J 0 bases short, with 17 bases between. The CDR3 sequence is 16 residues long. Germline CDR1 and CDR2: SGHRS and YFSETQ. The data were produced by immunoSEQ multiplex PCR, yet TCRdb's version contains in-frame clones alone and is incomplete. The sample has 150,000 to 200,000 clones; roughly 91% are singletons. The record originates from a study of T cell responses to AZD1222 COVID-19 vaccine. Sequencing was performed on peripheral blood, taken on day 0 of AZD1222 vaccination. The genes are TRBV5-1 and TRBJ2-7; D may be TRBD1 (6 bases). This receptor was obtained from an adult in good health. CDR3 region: CASSPNTQGSSYEQYF. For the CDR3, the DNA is TGCGCCAGCAGCCCAAATACCCAGGGGAGCTCCTACGAGCAGTACTTC.